This passage covers 30 T cell receptor beta chains from one sample sequenced in a study of T cell responses to AZD1222 COVID-19 vaccine. Repertoires were generated with immunoSEQ multiplex PCR, while TCRdb's copy carries only in-frame clones and drops some. The profile shows about 82,000 clones, approximately 90% of them singletons. The specimen comprised peripheral blood, sampled on day 0 of AZD1222 vaccination. These receptors all stem from an adult in good health.

The CDR3 sequence is CASSYTGQGGEQYF. Here the CDR3 DNA reads TGTGCCAGCAGTTACACCGGACAGGGGGGGGAGCAGTACTTC. This rearrangement joins TRBV6-6 to TRBJ2-7; TRBD1 matches at 10 bases. Germline V lookup: CDR1 MNHNY, CDR2 SVGAGI (reference sequence). Trimming at V came to 2 bases and at J to 7 bases, leaving 5 bases not matched to a gene. This CDR3 contains 14 residues.

The V call is TRBV2, the J call TRBJ2-7, with 8 positions matching TRBD2. Per germline, CDR1 SNHLY and CDR2 FYNNEI. The V and J ends lost 4 bases and 3 bases, in that order; junction bases with no gene match: 8. This CDR3 comprises 15 residues. The CDR3 reads CASSGRGGPNYEQYF. The CDR3 bases are TGTGCCAGCAGTGGCCGCGGGGGGCCTAACTACGAGCAGTACTTC.

This chain joins TRBV19 and TRBJ1-1, with TRBD1 as a possible D gene (6 bases). Trimming took 6 bases from V and 4 from J, leaving 15 bases between them. CDR1 is LNHDA and CDR2 is SQIVND in the germline V gene (reference sequence). This CDR3 is 14 amino acids long. DNA for the CDR3: TGTGCCAGTAGACAGCTTAGGGGGGGCACTGAAGCTTTCTTT. Its protein is CASRQLRGGTEAFF. Filled out from reference TRBV19 and TRBJ1-1, the complete variable domain reads DGGITQSPKYLFRKEGQNVTLSCEQNLNHDAMYWYRQDPGQGLRLIYYSQIVNDFQKGDIAEGYSVSREKKESFPLTVTSAQKNPTAFYLCASRQLRGGTEAFFGQGTRLTVV.

The chain uses TRBV7-9 and TRBJ1-1; maybe TRBD1 (6 bases). V was cut by 2 bases and J by 6 bases, with 13 bases left in between. CDR1 and CDR2 from the germline V gene are SEHNR and FQNEAQ (reference sequence). This CDR3 is 14 amino acids long. The CDR3 protein is CASSLTPQGSEAFF. The CDR3 DNA sequence: TGTGCCAGCAGCTTAACCCCCCAGGGGTCTGAAGCTTTCTTT. Complete variable domain (other parts from reference TRBV7-9 and TRBJ1-1): DTGVSQNPRHKITKRGQNVTFRCDPISEHNRLYWYRQTLGQGPEFLTYFQNEAQLEKSRLLSDRFSAERPKGSFSTLEIQRTEQGDSAMYLCASSLTPQGSEAFFGQGTRLTVV.

V gene TRBV7-9 combines with J gene TRBJ1-1; perhaps TRBD1 as D (6 bases). V lost 5 bases, J lost 7 bases, and 26 bases lay in between. Germline values: CDR1 SEHNR, CDR2 FQNEAQ (reference sequence). CDR3 length equals 17 residues. The CDR3 nucleotides read TGTGCCAGCAGCCCGATCTTCCGAGACAGGCTACAAGATGAAGCTTTCTTT. Translated, it gives CASSPIFRDRLQDEAFF.

V gene TRBV5-1 combines with J gene TRBJ2-1; TRBD1 or TRBD2 may be the D gene (5 bases each). The CDR3 covers 15 residues. Trimming left V 0 bases short and J 8 bases short, with 15 bases between. Germline lookup yields CDR1 SGHRS and CDR2 YFSETQ. CDR3 bases: TGCGCCAGCAGCTTGGGCGAGGTGAGGGACGATGAGCAGTTCTTC. Translation gives CASSLGEVRDDEQFF.

This clone was seen only a few times. The chain couples TRBV30 to TRBJ1-2; D uncertain. This CDR3 is 13 amino acids long. V was shortened by 7 bases and J by 6 bases, with 18 bases between the two germline ends. Germline V CDR1 and CDR2: GTSNPN, SVGIG (reference sequence). CDR3 coding DNA: TGTGCCTATAGGGCCTCCGGGGTGGATGGCTACACCTTC. Translated, it gives CAYRASGVDGYTF.

This rearrangement joins TRBV27 to TRBJ1-4, with D unresolved. CDR1 is MNHEY and CDR2 is SMNVEV in the germline V gene (reference sequence). The CDR3 is made up of 14 amino acids. Trimming cost V 5 bases and J 0 bases, with 7 bases left between them. The CDR3 region has the DNA TGTGCCAGCAGTCTACACGCAACTAATGAAAAACTGTTTTTT. This gives the protein CASSLHATNEKLFF.

The chain employs TRBV7-9 and TRBJ1-5; D uncertain. Trimming removed 1 base from V and 1 base from J, with 11 bases in between. Germline lookup yields CDR1 SEHNR and CDR2 FQNEAQ (reference sequence). The CDR3 length is 16 residues. CDR3 region: CASSLVGIGSNQPQHF. The CDR3 DNA is TGTGCCAGCAGCTTAGTTGGAATCGGGAGCAATCAGCCCCAGCATTTT.

The CDR3 DNA follows: TGTGCCAGCAGCAACCAAGGGAATGTAGGTTCAGATACGCAGTATTTT. Translated, it gives CASSNQGNVGSDTQYF. This chain uses TRBV7-9 with TRBJ2-3; no clear D. The CDR3 totals 16 residues. Trimming removed 5 bases from V and 4 bases from J, with 19 bases in between. Germline V lookup: CDR1 SEHNR, CDR2 FQNEAQ (reference sequence).

The chain recombines TRBV3-1 (or the pseudogene TRBV3-2) with TRBJ1-1, with D possibly being TRBD1 (6 bases). Germline lookup yields CDR1 LGHDT and CDR2 YNNKEL (reference sequence). V gave up 4 bases and J gave up 4 bases, with 13 bases separating them. The CDR3 is 14 amino acids. Here the CDR3 DNA reads TGTGCCAGCAGCCTGACGGGGGGCAGCACTGAAGCTTTCTTT. Protein: CASSLTGGSTEAFF.

V usage is TRBV6-2 or TRBV6-3 and J usage is TRBJ1-2; the D gene is possibly TRBD1 (6 bases). From germline, CDR1 is MNHEY and CDR2 SVGEGT. Trimming took 6 bases from V and 6 from J, leaving 14 bases between them. This CDR3 contains 13 residues. CDR3 loop: CASSPTGQHGYTF. CDR3 nucleotides: TGTGCCAGCAGCCCCACGGGACAACATGGCTACACCTTC.

The rearrangement joins TRBV6-2 or TRBV6-3 to TRBJ1-1; D ambiguous. The V gene's germline CDR1 is MNHEY and CDR2 SVGEGT. CDR3 length equals 15 residues. V was cut by 0 bases and J by 3 bases, with 11 bases left in between. The CDR3 here is CASSYSLIVDTEAFF. For the CDR3, the DNA is TGTGCCAGCAGTTACTCCTTAATAGTCGACACTGAAGCTTTCTTT.

In regard to this clone: Relative to the germline gene, one junction end is altered; a read error may explain this. V gene TRBV7-7 combines with J gene TRBJ2-2; TRBD2 matches 8 bases. The length of the CDR3 is 16 residues. Germline V gives CDR1 SSHAT, CDR2 FNYEAQ (reference sequence). The CDR3: CASSLVGGAGTGELFF. DNA for the CDR3: TGTGCTAGCAGCTTAGTCGGGGGGGCAGGCACCGGGGAGCTGTTTTTT.

There are a few counts of this clone. The rearrangement joins TRBV9 to TRBJ1-1; TRBD1 might be the D (6 bases). V dropped 0 bases and J dropped 0 bases, with 15 bases sitting between them. The CDR3 has 17 amino acids. Germline assignment: CDR1 SGDLS and CDR2 YYNGEE. The CDR3 loop reads CASSVGSRGRMNTEAFF. In DNA, the CDR3 is TGTGCCAGCAGCGTAGGGTCCAGGGGCCGAATGAACACTGAAGCTTTCTTT.

The genes are TRBV3-1 (or the pseudogene TRBV3-2) and TRBJ2-1; tentatively, D is TRBD2 (6 bases). This CDR3 comprises 18 residues. Germline CDR1 is LGHDT and CDR2 is YNNKEL (reference sequence). V lost 2 bases to trimming and J lost 3 bases, with 20 bases between them. CDR3 coding DNA: TGTGCCAGCAGCCAAAAGACATCGTGGGGCGGGGACTACAATGAGCAGTTCTTC. It codes for CASSQKTSWGGDYNEQFF.

This clone has just a few counts. The chain employs TRBV6-5 and TRBJ2-1, with 8 positions matching TRBD2. Looked up from germline, CDR1 is MNHEY and CDR2 is SVGAGI. This CDR3 contains 15 residues. Germline trimming cut 5 bases from V and 3 bases from J; bases unmatched to any gene: 6. CDR3 amino acids: CASSIGAGGYNEQFF. CDR3 coding DNA: TGTGCCAGCAGTATCGGTGCGGGGGGCTACAATGAGCAGTTCTTC.

This sequence joins TRBV12-3 or TRBV12-4 and TRBJ1-5; D remains unclear. V lost 7 bases to trimming and J lost 3 bases, with 7 bases between them. The CDR3 runs to 12 residues. CDR3 sequence reads: CASKESNQPQHF. CDR3 sequence (DNA): TGTGCCAGCAAAGAGTCCAATCAGCCCCAGCATTTT.

This chain joins TRBV5-1 and TRBJ2-3; 7 bases agree with TRBD2. The CDR3 sequence is 14 residues long. Germline CDR1 reads SGHRS; CDR2 reads YFSETQ. The V segment lost 5 bases and the J segment 2 bases; nucleotides outside the gene matches: 5. The CDR3 DNA reads TGCGCCAGCAGTGGCGGGGGATTCACAGATACGCAGTATTTT. Translated, it gives CASSGGGFTDTQYF.

The chain joins TRBV19 to TRBJ1-5; no definite D call. There are 16 residues in the CDR3. Germline CDR1 and CDR2: LNHDA and SQIVND (reference sequence). The germline V and J ends were trimmed by 4 bases and 4 bases, with 17 bases remaining between them. The CDR3 DNA reads as TGTGCCAGTAGTACCCTATCGGGCCAGAGAAATCAGCCCCAGCATTTT. Amino acid sequence: CASSTLSGQRNQPQHF. The variable domain in full, with the rest retrieved from reference TRBV19 and TRBJ1-5, is DGGITQSPKYLFRKEGQNVTLSCEQNLNHDAMYWYRQDPGQGLRLIYYSQIVNDFQKGDIAEGYSVSREKKESFPLTVTSAQKNPTAFYLCASSTLSGQRNQPQHFGDGTRLSIL.

This chain links TRBV5-1 with TRBJ2-1, with TRBD1 matching 8 bases. Germline trimming cut 4 bases from V and 2 bases from J; bases unmatched to any gene: 5. There are 15 residues in the CDR3. The V gene's germline CDR1 is SGHRS and CDR2 YFSETQ. The chain's CDR3 is CASSLRTGTYNEQFF. For the CDR3, the DNA is TGCGCCAGCAGCCTTCGGACAGGGACCTACAATGAGCAGTTCTTC.

The chain links TRBV4-1 to TRBJ2-7; perhaps TRBD2 as D (6 bases). With 1 base removed from V and 7 bases from J, the gap between germline ends came to 17 bases. The CDR3 is 15 residues long. Germline V gene lookup returns CDR1 MGHRA and CDR2 YSYEKL. CDR3 nucleotides: TGCGCCAGCAGCCAAGGAGGAGGGACTTCGCGGGAGCAGTACTTC. Amino acid sequence: CASSQGGGTSREQYF.

The chain couples TRBV6-5 to TRBJ2-7; maybe TRBD2 (6 bases). Germline values: CDR1 MNHEY, CDR2 SVGAGI. Trimming stripped 6 bases from V and 6 bases from J, with 18 bases between. This CDR3 is built from 14 residues. CDR3 in DNA: TGTGCCAGCAGACGCAATACGGGACTCGCCGAGCAGTACTTC. It translates to CASRRNTGLAEQYF.

This chain uses TRBV7-2 with TRBJ2-3, with D possibly matching TRBD2 (5 bases). The CDR3 sequence is 14 residues long. The germline V and J ends were trimmed by 5 bases and 1 base, with 10 bases remaining between them. Looked up from germline, CDR1 is SGHTA and CDR2 is FQGNSA. CDR3 sequence: CASSLILGTDTQYF. Here the CDR3 DNA reads TGTGCCAGCAGCCTCATACTAGGCACAGATACGCAGTATTTT.

The CDR3 sequence is CASSSPPSGGAPGEQFF. The DNA for the CDR3 is TGTGCCAGCAGCTCGCCTCCTAGCGGGGGGGCCCCCGGTGAGCAGTTCTTC. The chain employs TRBV7-9 and TRBJ2-1; 12 nucleotides match TRBD2. The V gene end was trimmed by 4 bases and the J gene end by 9 bases; junction bases not matched to a gene: 13. The CDR3 runs to 17 residues. Germline V gives CDR1 SEHNR, CDR2 FQNEAQ (reference sequence).

The chain couples TRBV2 to TRBJ2-1; D possibly corresponds to TRBD2 (7 bases). The germline gives CDR1 SNHLY, CDR2 FYNNEI. Trimming pared 7 bases from V and 9 bases from J, leaving 22 bases between. This CDR3 region has 15 residues. The CDR3: CASTLRVRGGSEQFF. CDR3 DNA sequence: TGTGCCAGCACTTTACGGGTGAGGGGGGGGAGTGAGCAGTTCTTC.

The chain joins TRBV27 to TRBJ1-1; 9 bases fit TRBD1. J gave up 8 bases and V 5 bases, and 6 bases lay outside the gene matches. This CDR3 spans 13 amino acids. From germline, CDR1 is MNHEY and CDR2 SMNVEV (reference sequence). CDR3 amino acids: CASSPRTGAEAFF. The CDR3 DNA reads as TGTGCCAGCAGTCCCCGGACAGGGGCGGAAGCTTTCTTT.

This rearrangement joins TRBV14 to TRBJ2-4; D unresolved. Looked up from germline, CDR1 is SGHDN and CDR2 is FVKESK. This CDR3 region has 11 residues. V was cut by 0 bases and J by 9 bases, with 3 bases left in between. CDR3 in amino acids: CASSQDFIQYF. The CDR3 bases are TGTGCCAGCAGCCAAGATTTCATTCAGTACTTC.

Only a few counts were recorded for this clone. The chain joins TRBV5-6 to TRBJ1-2; D not certain. Germline values: CDR1 SGHDT, CDR2 YYEEEE. CDR3 length: 13 residues. V was shortened by 4 bases and J by 3 bases, with 10 bases between the two germline ends. In DNA, the CDR3 is TGTGCCAGCAGCCCCGGGCCAGACTATGGCTACACCTTC. Encoded protein: CASSPGPDYGYTF.

The gene calls are TRBV5-1 and TRBJ2-7; the D call may be TRBD1 or TRBD2 (6 bases each). This CDR3 has 14 residues. Germline-derived CDR1 and CDR2 are SGHRS and YFSETQ. Trimming removed 4 bases from V and 5 bases from J, with 16 bases in between. The CDR3 DNA is TGCGCCAGCAGCCCCGGAGGGGGATACGACGAGCAGTACTTC. Translated, it gives CASSPGGGYDEQYF.